One and the same sample provided the 2 T cell receptor beta chains below, sequenced in a study of monozygotic twins with inflammatory bowel disease. TCRdb processed the 5' RACE reads again and assigns one entry to each CDR3 protein, with no DNA. The table lists about 330,000 distinct CDR3 sequences, with over 2% in the top ten. Material for sequencing was blood. The receptor source for this set is a human donor with ulcerative colitis or Crohn's disease, or a healthy co-twin of an affected twin (not recorded which).

The chain has TRBV5-1 and TRBJ2-1. Germline V gene data show CDR1 as SGHRS and CDR2 as YFSETQ. This CDR3 has 17 residues. This CDR3 reads CASSPLPSVSSYNEQFF.

V gene TRBV24-1 combines with J gene TRBJ2-1; TCRdb designates TRBD1, a call that cannot be tested without DNA. The germline V gene has CDR1 KGHDR and CDR2 SFDVKD. The CDR3 extends over 15 amino acids. The CDR3 reads CATSAGTGISNEQFF.